This entry features one TCR beta chain sequence. This clone occurred once. The antigen this receptor binds is unknown. No base quality values were provided; no much bigger clone lies one nucleotide off. Genomic DNA was isolated from the sorted cells so that the TCRbeta CDR3 region could be sequenced. TCRbeta CDR3 regions were sequenced using the immunoSEQ Assay. Entries here come from immuneACCESS through TCRdb and include only in-frame sequences with V and J called. Some clones fail to appear in such tables; in the studies checked, an unresolved V gene covers under half of the shortfall, and the cause of the remainder is unknown. In this sample the table shows 55,000 to 70,000 clones, 87% of which occur a single time. The ten largest clonotypes hold about 1.3% of the sample. The trial excluded patients who had a history of autoimmune disease or were on systemic immunosuppression. Peripheral blood for TCR sequencing was collected from all dose cohorts at baseline, on cycle 4 day 1, and on cycle 7 day 1. The samples were drawn from a first-in-human, open-label, multicenter phase I dose-escalation trial of ivuxolimab. Adults with locally advanced or metastatic head and neck squamous cell, hepatocellular, melanoma or renal cell carcinoma were enrolled in the trial. Before TCR sequencing, CD4+ T cells and CD8+ T cells were sorted from peripheral blood as separate populations.

V has 4 bases trimmed and J has 7 bases trimmed; junction bases matching no gene number 7. The CDR3 goes from the cysteine to the phenylalanine over 13 residues. The read is trimmed to its CDR3 DNA, 39 bases read in frame from base 1. CDR1 is given as SQVTM and CDR2 as ANQGSEA, both from the germline V gene. The sample belongs to a study of OX40 agonist ivuxolimab in advanced cancers. General notes on the study: Ivuxolimab was an agonistic, fully human IgG2 monoclonal antibody directed against OX40 (CD134), a costimulatory receptor. Of the approximately 50 patients in dose escalation, approximately 20 had hepatocellular carcinoma, some 15 had melanoma, 9 had renal cell carcinoma and 9 had head and neck cancer. A male proportion of 82.7% and a mean age of about 60 years, ranging from about 20 to 79, were recorded for the dose-escalation cohort. Prior anti-PD-1, anti-PD-L1 or anti-CTLA-4 therapy was permitted, and checkpoint inhibitors had been received by around 40% of dose-escalation patients. Peripheral TCRbeta sequencing aimed to test whether ivuxolimab altered TCR sequence diversity and caused clonal T-cell expansion. Partial responses were achieved by three dose-escalation patients, of whom one had hepatocellular carcinoma and two had cutaneous melanoma. Intravenous ivuxolimab was administered to patients every 2 weeks at six dose levels: 0.01, 0.1, 0.3, 1.5, 3 and 10 mg/kg. The paper covers the monotherapy dose-escalation part of the phase I ivuxolimab trial, which included N ≈ 50 patients. Overall study outcomes, separate from this receptor: The antigen specificity of the peripheral T cells that underwent clonal expansion was not determined. On average, CD8+ T cells showed more expanded clones than CD4+ T cells after ivuxolimab. At doses of 0.1 to 3.0 mg/kg, clonal expansion of both CD4+ and CD8+ blood T cells was observed from baseline to week 6. In the 0.1-3.0 mg/kg groups, partial responders had among the lowest normalized peripheral clonal expansion, particularly in CD8+ T cells. Low levels of normalized T-cell clonal expansion were also seen in some nonresponding patients.

The chain is made from TRBV29-1 and TRBJ1-2; TRBD1 agrees with 9 junctional bases. This receptor was obtained from an adult with an advanced solid tumor such as melanoma, head and neck, liver or kidney cancer. The sample consisted of CD4+ or CD8+ T cells sorted from blood, taken in a trial of the OX40 agonist ivuxolimab. The DNA sequence is as follows: TGCAGCGTTGCGGGACAGGGTGGTAGTGGCTACACCTTC. Its protein is CSVAGQGGSGYTF.